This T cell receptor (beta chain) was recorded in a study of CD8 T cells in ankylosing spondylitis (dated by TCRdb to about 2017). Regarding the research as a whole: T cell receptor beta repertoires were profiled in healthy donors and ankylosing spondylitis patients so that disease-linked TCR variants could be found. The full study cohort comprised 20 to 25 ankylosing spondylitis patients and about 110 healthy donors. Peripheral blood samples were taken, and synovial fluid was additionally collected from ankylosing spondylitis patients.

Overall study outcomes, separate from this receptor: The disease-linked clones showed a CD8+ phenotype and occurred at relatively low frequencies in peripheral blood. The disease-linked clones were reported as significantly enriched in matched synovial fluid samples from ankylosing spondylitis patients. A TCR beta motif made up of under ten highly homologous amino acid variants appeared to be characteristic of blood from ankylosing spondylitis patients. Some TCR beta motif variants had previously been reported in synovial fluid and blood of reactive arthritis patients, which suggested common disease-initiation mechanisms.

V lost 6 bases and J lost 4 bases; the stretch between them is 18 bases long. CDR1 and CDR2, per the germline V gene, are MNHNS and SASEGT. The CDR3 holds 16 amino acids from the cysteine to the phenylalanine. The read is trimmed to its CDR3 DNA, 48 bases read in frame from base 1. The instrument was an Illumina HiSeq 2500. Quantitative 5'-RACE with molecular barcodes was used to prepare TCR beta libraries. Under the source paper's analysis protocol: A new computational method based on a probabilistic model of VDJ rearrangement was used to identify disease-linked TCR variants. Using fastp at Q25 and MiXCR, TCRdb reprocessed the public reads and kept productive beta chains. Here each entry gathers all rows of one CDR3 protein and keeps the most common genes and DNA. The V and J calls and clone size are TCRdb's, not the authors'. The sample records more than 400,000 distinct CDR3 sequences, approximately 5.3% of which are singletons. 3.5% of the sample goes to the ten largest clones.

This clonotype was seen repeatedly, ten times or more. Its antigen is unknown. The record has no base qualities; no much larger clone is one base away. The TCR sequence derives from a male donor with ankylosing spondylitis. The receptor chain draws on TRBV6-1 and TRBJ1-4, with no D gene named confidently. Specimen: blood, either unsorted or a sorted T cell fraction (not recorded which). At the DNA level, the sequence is TGTGCCAGCAGGTCCGCGGGCCCCCCCCTTAATGAAAAACTGTTTTTT. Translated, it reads CASRSAGPPLNEKLFF.